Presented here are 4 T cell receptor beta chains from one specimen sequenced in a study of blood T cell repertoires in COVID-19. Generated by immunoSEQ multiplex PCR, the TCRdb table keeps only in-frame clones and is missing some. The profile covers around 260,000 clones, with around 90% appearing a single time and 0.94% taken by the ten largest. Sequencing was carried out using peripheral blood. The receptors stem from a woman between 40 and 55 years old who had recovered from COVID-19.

CDR3 amino acids: CASSHRTGVNQETQYF. The CDR3 coding sequence is TGCGCCAGCAGTCACCGGACAGGGGTCAACCAAGAGACCCAGTACTTC. The rearrangement links TRBV23-1 to TRBJ2-5, with 9 bases matching TRBD1. TRBV23-1 is given ORF status, its function remaining uncertain. The V and J ends lost 3 bases and 0 bases, in that order; junction bases with no gene match: 5. CDR3 size: 16 residues.

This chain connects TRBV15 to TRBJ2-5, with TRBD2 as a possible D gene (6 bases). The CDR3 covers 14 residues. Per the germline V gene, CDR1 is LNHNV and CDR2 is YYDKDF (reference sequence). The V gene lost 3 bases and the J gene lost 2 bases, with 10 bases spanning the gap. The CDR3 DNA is TGTGCCACCAGCAGGGGCCGGGGGCAAGAGACCCAGTACTTC. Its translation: CATSRGRGQETQYF.

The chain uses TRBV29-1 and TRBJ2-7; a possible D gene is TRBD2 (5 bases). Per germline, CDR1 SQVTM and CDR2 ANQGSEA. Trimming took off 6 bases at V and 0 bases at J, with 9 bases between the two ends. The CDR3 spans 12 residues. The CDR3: CSVWESSYEQYF. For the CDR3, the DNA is TGCAGCGTGTGGGAGAGCTCCTACGAGCAGTACTTC.

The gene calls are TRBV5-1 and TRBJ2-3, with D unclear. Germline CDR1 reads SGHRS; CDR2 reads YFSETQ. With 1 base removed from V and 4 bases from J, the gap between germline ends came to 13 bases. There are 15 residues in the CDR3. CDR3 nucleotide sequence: TGCGCCAGCAGCTTGTCAGGATATGATTCAGATACGCAGTATTTT. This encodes CASSLSGYDSDTQYF.